This T cell receptor beta chain was profiled in a study of OX40 agonist ivuxolimab in advanced cancers. Looking at the study overall: Ivuxolimab was a fully human IgG2 agonistic monoclonal antibody targeting the costimulatory receptor OX40 (CD134). Of the approximately 50 dose-escalation patients, hepatocellular carcinoma was present in approximately 20, melanoma in approximately 15, renal cell carcinoma in 9 and head and neck cancer in 9. In the dose-escalation cohort, 82.7% of patients were male, and the mean age was around 60 years, with a range of about 23 to 85. Prior anti-PD-1, anti-PD-L1 or anti-CTLA-4 therapy was permitted, and checkpoint inhibitors had been received by under 50% of dose-escalation patients. The point of sequencing TCRbeta in the periphery was to test whether ivuxolimab changed TCR sequence diversity and drove clonal T-cell expansion. Intravenous ivuxolimab was administered to patients every 2 weeks at six dose levels: 0.01, 0.1, 0.3, 1.5, 3 and 10 mg/kg. Partial responses occurred in three dose-escalation patients: two with cutaneous melanoma and one with hepatocellular carcinoma. The paper describes the monotherapy dose-escalation part (N of about 57 patients) of the phase I trial of ivuxolimab.

Reading from cysteine to phenylalanine, the CDR3 counts 17 amino acids. The sequence is cut down to CDR3 DNA, 51 bases in frame from base 1. CDR1 and CDR2 were assigned from the germline V gene as MDHEN and SYDVKM. Ends trimmed: V by 6 bases, J by 0 bases; bases unmatched to a gene: 6. Comment on this clone: Its antigen is currently not known. No much larger clonotype is one base removed from it; base qualities were not supplied.

Genomic DNA was extracted from sorted cells for sequencing of the TCRbeta CDR3 region. The immunoSEQ Assay was used for sequencing of TCRbeta CDR3 regions. Here the immuneACCESS table is served through TCRdb, limited to in-frame sequences with V and J called. Missing clones are a known gap in these copies; in checked studies unresolved V genes cover under half, and the rest lacks a known reason. In all, the sample holds around 45,000 clones, and about 88% of those were seen once. Of the sample, less than 1.3% falls within the top ten clones. General conclusions and limits of the study: Low levels of normalized T-cell clonal expansion were also shown by some nonresponding patients. At doses of 0.1 to 3.0 mg/kg, clonal expansion of both CD4+ and CD8+ blood T cells was observed from baseline to week 6. In partial responders in the 0.1-3.0 mg/kg groups, normalized peripheral clonal expansion was found to be among the lowest, especially among CD8+ T cells. After ivuxolimab, more expanded clones were found on average in CD8+ T cells than in CD4+ T cells. The antigen specificity of the clonally expanded peripheral T cells was not determined.

Patients with a history of autoimmune disease or receiving systemic immunosuppression were excluded from the trial. In every dose cohort, peripheral blood was drawn for TCR sequencing at baseline, cycle 4 day 1, and cycle 7 day 1. The samples were drawn from a first-in-human, open-label, multicenter phase I dose-escalation trial of ivuxolimab. Adults with locally advanced or metastatic melanoma, renal cell carcinoma, hepatocellular carcinoma or head and neck squamous cell carcinoma were enrolled in the trial. CD4+ and CD8+ T cells were sorted separately from peripheral blood before TCR sequencing. The sequence links TRBV28 to TRBJ2-1; 12 bases in between match TRBD2. The specimen comprised CD4+ or CD8+ T cells sorted from blood, sampled in a trial of the OX40 agonist ivuxolimab. The clonotype comes from an adult with an advanced solid tumor such as melanoma, head and neck, liver or kidney cancer. DNA sequence: TGTGCCAGCAGGGGACTAGCGGGTCTCCGCTCCTACAATGAGCAGTTCTTC. This gives the protein CASRGLAGLRSYNEQFF.